This TCR beta chain was captured in a study of T cell responses to AZD1222 COVID-19 vaccine. Study-wide background: Pooling of second doses given at about 4 or about 12 weeks was done.

The CDR3 is 14 amino acids. V dropped 1 base and J dropped 2 bases, with 9 bases sitting between them. Per the germline V gene, CDR1 is SGHVS and CDR2 is FNYEAQ. The repertoire was sequenced with immunoSEQ multiplex PCR; TCRdb's copy has only in-frame clones and lacks some. The sample contains some 84,000 clones, about 90% of which appear only once. The clonotype originates from an adult in good health. The chain is built from TRBV7-6 and TRBJ2-7; D gene unclear. The material was peripheral blood, obtained on day 0 of AZD1222 vaccination. CDR3 loop: CASSLDVRAYEQYF. The CDR3 bases are TGTGCCAGCAGCTTAGATGTCCGGGCCTACGAGCAGTACTTC. Filled out from reference TRBV7-6 and TRBJ2-7, the complete variable domain reads GAGVSQSPRYKVTKRGQDVALRCDPISGHVSLYWYRQALGQGPEFLTYFNYEAQQDKSGLPNDRFSAERPEGSISTLTIQRTEQRDSAMYRCASSLDVRAYEQYFGPGTRLTVT.